This T cell receptor beta chain was identified in a study of long-term antiretroviral therapy in people with HIV. Per the germline V gene, CDR1 is MNHEY and CDR2 is SVGAGI. V lost 2 bases and J lost 5, with 7 bases in between. The CDR3 is 13 amino acids. Version v3.0 of the immunoSEQ assay ran at survey level. Libraries were prepared by immunoSEQ multiplex PCR; TCRdb keeps only in-frame clonotypes and omits some of them. The data hold just over 15,000 clones, with approximately 80% observed a single time. Sequencing used unsorted PBMCs, obtained just before starting antiretroviral therapy. The V gene is TRBV6-5, the J gene TRBJ2-1, with D perhaps TRBD2 (6 bases). The receptor was derived from a man aged 35-49 years with HIV. The CDR3 DNA sequence: TGTGCCAGCAGTTACCGGGGGAACAATGAGCAGTTCTTC. Translated, it gives CASSYRGNNEQFF.